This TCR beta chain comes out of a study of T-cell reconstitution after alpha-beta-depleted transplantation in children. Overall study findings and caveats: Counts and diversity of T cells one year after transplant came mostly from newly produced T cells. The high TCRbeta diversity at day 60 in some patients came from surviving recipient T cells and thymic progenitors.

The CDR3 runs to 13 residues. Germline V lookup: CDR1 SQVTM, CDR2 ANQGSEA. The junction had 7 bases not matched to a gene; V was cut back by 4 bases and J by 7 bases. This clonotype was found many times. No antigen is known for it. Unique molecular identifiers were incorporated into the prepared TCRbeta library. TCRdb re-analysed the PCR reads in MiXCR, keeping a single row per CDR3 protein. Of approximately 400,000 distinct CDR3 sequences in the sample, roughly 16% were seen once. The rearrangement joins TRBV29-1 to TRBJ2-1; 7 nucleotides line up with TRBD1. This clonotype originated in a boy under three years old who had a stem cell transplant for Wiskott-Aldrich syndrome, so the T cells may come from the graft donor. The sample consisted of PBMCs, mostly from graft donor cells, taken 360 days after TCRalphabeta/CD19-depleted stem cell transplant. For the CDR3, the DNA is TGCAGCGTTGGGACAGGTTTTATGAATGAGCAGTTCTTC. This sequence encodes CSVGTGFMNEQFF.